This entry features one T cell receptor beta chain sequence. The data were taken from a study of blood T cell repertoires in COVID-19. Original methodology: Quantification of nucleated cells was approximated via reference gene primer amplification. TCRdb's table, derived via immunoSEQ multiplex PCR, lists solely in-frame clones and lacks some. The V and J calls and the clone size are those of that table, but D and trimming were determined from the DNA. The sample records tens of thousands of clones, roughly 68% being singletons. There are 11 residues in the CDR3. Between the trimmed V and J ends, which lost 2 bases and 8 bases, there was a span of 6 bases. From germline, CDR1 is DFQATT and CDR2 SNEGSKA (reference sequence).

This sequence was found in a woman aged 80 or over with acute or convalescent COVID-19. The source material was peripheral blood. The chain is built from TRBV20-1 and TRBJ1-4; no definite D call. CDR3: CSARWEEKLFF. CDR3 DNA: TGCAGTGCTAGATGGGAGGAAAAACTGTTTTTT.